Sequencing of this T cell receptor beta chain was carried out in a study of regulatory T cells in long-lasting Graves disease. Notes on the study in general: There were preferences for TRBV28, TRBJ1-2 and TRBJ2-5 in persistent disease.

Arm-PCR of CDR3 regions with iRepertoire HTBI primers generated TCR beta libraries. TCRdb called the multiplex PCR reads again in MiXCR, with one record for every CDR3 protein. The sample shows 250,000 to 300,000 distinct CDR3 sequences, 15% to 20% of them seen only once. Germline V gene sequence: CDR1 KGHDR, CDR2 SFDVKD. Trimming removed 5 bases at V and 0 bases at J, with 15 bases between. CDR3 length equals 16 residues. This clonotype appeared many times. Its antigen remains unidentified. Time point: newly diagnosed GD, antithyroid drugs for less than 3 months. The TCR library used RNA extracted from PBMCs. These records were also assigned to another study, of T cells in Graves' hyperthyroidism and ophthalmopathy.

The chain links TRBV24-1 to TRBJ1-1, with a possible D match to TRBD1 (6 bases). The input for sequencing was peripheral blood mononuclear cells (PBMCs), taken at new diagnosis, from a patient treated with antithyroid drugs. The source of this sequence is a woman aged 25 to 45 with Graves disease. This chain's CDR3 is CATSVCWTVMNTEAFF. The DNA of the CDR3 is TGTGCCACCAGTGTTTGTTGGACAGTAATGAACACTGAAGCTTTCTTT.